This T cell receptor beta chain was found in a study of PD-1 blockade in classical Hodgkin lymphoma. Assay: immunoSEQ multiplex PCR; the TCRdb copy retains only in-frame clones and omits some. This sample has nearly 25,000 clones, with roughly 80% found just once. CDR1 and CDR2 (germline): MNHEY, SVGAGI. CDR3 length: 16 amino acids. With V trimmed by 4 bases and J by 1 base, 7 bases remained unmatched. Every patient had relapsed following autologous stem cell transplantation, and cohorts differed in brentuximab vedotin exposure. Best responses included complete response and partial response; otherwise, the best response was progressive disease.

Sequencing used peripheral blood mononuclear cells (PBMCs), obtained before the second cycle of nivolumab. The clonotype was recovered from a human donor with classical Hodgkin lymphoma. V usage is TRBV6-5 and J usage is TRBJ1-1; 9 nucleotides match TRBD1. The CDR3 bases are TGTGCCAGCAGTTCGGGACAGGGCCTAAAGAACACTGAAGCTTTCTTT. This sequence encodes CASSSGQGLKNTEAFF.